This is a list of T cell receptor beta chains from one sample in a study of cytomegalovirus exposure and HLA in healthy donors. Using immunoSEQ multiplex PCR, the repertoire was profiled, and TCRdb retains in-frame clones only, with some absent. Altogether some 130,000 clones are present, approximately 60% being singletons, with the ten largest covering more than 1.5%. Sequenced sample: PBMCs. The origin of the receptors is a human donor in good health. The CDR3 runs from the conserved cysteine through the conserved F or W. A D gene is named only where the DNA matches it firmly. Clone sizes are given selectively: once, few, many, or a class where the clone is expanded.

V gene,clone size,D gene,J gene,CDR3 DNA,CDR3 protein
TRBV5-1,.,.,TRBJ2-7,TGCGCCAGCAGCTTGCAGGGCTACGAGCAGTACTTC,CASSLQGYEQYF
TRBV29-1,.,.,TRBJ2-7,TGCAGCGTTGAACAGGGGTCCTACGAGCAGTACTTC,CSVEQGSYEQYF
TRBV7-3,.,TRBD2,TRBJ2-5,TGTGCCAGCAGCTCGGGAGGCGGGACCCAGTACTTC,CASSSGGGTQYF
TRBV5-6,.,TRBD2,TRBJ2-1,TGTGCCAGCAGCTTCCCGGGAGGGCGGGGTAATGAGCAGTTCTTC,CASSFPGGRGNEQFF
TRBV7-9,few,.,TRBJ2-1,TGTGCCAGCAGCCCATACGGGTTATCGAGTGACAATGAGCAGTTCTTC,CASSPYGLSSDNEQFF
TRBV19,few,TRBD1,TRBJ2-1,TGTGCCAGTAGTATAGGACAGGGGGGGCAGTTCTTC,CASSIGQGGQFF
TRBV4-1,once,.,TRBJ2-1,TGCGCCAGCAGCCAGCGGGACCAGACAGGGCTTTACAATGAGCAGTTCTTC,CASSQRDQTGLYNEQFF
TRBV4-1,few,.,TRBJ1-4,TGCGCCAGCAGCCGAACAGGGCCGTCAACTAATGAAAAACTGTTTTTT,CASSRTGPSTNEKLFF
TRBV2,.,.,TRBJ2-1,TGTGCCAGCAGCGACGACGGGAAGCAGTTCTTC,CASSDDGKQFF
TRBV5-1,few,.,TRBJ2-1,TGCGCCAGCAGCTTGATCGGTGACAGCTCCTACAATGAGCAGTTCTTC,CASSLIGDSSYNEQFF
TRBV28,.,.,TRBJ1-2,TGTGCCAGCAGCGAACCGCGGGGACGGATCTATGGCTACACCTTC,CASSEPRGRIYGYTF
TRBV5-4,.,TRBD2,TRBJ2-3,TGTGCCAGCAGCTTCCGACTAGCGGGAGCTTCAGATACGCAGTATTTT,CASSFRLAGASDTQYF
TRBV27,.,TRBD2,TRBJ2-2,TGTGCCAGCGGACAGGGACTAGCGGGAGGCGCCGGGGAGCTGTTTTTT,CASGQGLAGGAGELFF
TRBV4-1,.,.,TRBJ1-4,TGCGCCAGCAGCCAACCAGGGGAAAAACTGTTTTTT,CASSQPGEKLFF
TRBV4-3,.,TRBD1,TRBJ2-7,TGCGCCAGCAGCCAAGCCAGGGGGCGCGAAATTGGGCAGTACTTC,CASSQARGREIGQYF
TRBV19,.,.,TRBJ1-5,TGTGCCAGTAGTATAGCCAGGGCAGATCAGCCCCAGCATTTT,CASSIARADQPQHF
TRBV4-3,.,TRBD2,TRBJ2-1,TGCGCCAGCAGCCAAAGGACTAGCGGGCCTTACAATGAGCAGTTCTTC,CASSQRTSGPYNEQFF
TRBV7-2,.,TRBD2,TRBJ2-3,TGTGCCAGCAGCCCTAGCGGGAGGGTAGATACGCAGTATTTT,CASSPSGRVDTQYF
TRBV12-5,.,TRBD1,TRBJ1-3,TGTGCTAGTGGTACCAACCCCCGAGGACAGGGCGTCTCTGGAAACACCATATATTTT,CASGTNPRGQGVSGNTIYF
TRBV5-1,.,.,TRBJ1-4,TGCGCCAGCATGGGAGGGGCAACTAATGAAAAACTGTTTTTT,CASMGGATNEKLFF
TRBV7-7,once,TRBD1,TRBJ1-1,TGTGCCAGCAGCTTAGGAACAGGGGAGGACGTGGACACTGAAGCTTTCTTT,CASSLGTGEDVDTEAFF
TRBV13,.,TRBD2,TRBJ2-1,TGTGCCAGCAGCTCCCTTTCTAGCGGGAGTAGACATGAGCAGTTCTTC,CASSSLSSGSRHEQFF
TRBV10-3,.,TRBD1,TRBJ2-5,TGTGCCATCAGTACGGGGACAGTGGGAGAGACCCAGTACTTC,CAISTGTVGETQYF
TRBV9,.,TRBD2,TRBJ2-5,TGTGCCAGCAGCTTGGGACTAGCTTCTCAAGAGACCCAGTACTTC,CASSLGLASQETQYF
TRBV10-3,.,TRBD2,TRBJ2-1,TGTGCCATCAGTGAGTCCACCGGGACTAGCGGGAGAAATGAGCAGTTCTTC,CAISESTGTSGRNEQFF
TRBV6-5,few,.,TRBJ1-1,TGTGCCACCATGATCAGGGAAACTGAAGCTTTCTTT,CATMIRETEAFF
TRBV7-3,.,TRBD2,TRBJ2-1,TGTGCCAGCAGCTTCCAAACTGGGAGGGGCTCCTACAATGAGCAGTTCTTC,CASSFQTGRGSYNEQFF
TRBV28,.,.,TRBJ1-2,TGTGCCAGCCTCCTAGACCGGGGGGACTATGGCTACACCTTC,CASLLDRGDYGYTF